These 9 T cell receptor beta chains came from one sample sequenced in a study of blood T cell repertoires in COVID-19. Sequenced by immunoSEQ multiplex PCR; TCRdb stores in-frame clones only, minus some. The sample yields around 250,000 clones, around nine tenths seen once. Sequencing was carried out using peripheral blood. These receptors originate from a woman aged 60-70 years who had recovered from COVID-19.

The chain has TRBV6-4 and TRBJ1-1; the D gene is possibly TRBD1 (5 bases). This CDR3 has 13 residues. V was cut by 4 bases and J by 5 bases, with 11 bases left in between. CDR1 is MRHNA, CDR2 SNTAGT, per germline. The CDR3 coding sequence is TGTGCCAGCAGTGTTCGGGGGTTGACTGAAGCTTTCTTT. Its protein is CASSVRGLTEAFF.

The rearrangement links TRBV9 to TRBJ1-1, with D hard to call. The germline V gene encodes CDR1 SGDLS and CDR2 YYNGEE. V was clipped by 4 bases and J by 0 bases, with 10 bases between them. This CDR3 has 14 amino acids. The CDR3 DNA reads as TGTGCCAGCAGCCTCTCCGGGTTGAACACTGAAGCTTTCTTT. Residues: CASSLSGLNTEAFF.

This clone has more than one count but fewer than ten. The gene calls are TRBV28 and TRBJ2-7; 10 bases agree with TRBD1. V lost 6 bases, J lost 2 bases, and 7 bases stayed unmatched. CDR3 length equals 15 residues. CDR1 is MDHEN and CDR2 is SYDVKM in the germline V gene. CDR3 in amino acids: CASRSGQGETYEQYF. In DNA, the CDR3 is TGTGCCAGCAGGTCCGGACAGGGGGAAACCTACGAGCAGTACTTC.

This clone came up once. V and J are TRBV21-1 and TRBJ2-7; TRBD1 is taken as the D call from the table, unchecked against the DNA. TRBV21-1 is a documented pseudogene. This CDR3 is 13 amino acids long. CDR3 sequence: CASIRDRGYEQYF. CDR3 sequence (DNA): TGTGCCAGCATCCGGGACAGGGGTTACGAGCAGTACTTC.

The chain employs TRBV11-1 and TRBJ2-7, with a possible D match to TRBD2 (5 bases). The CDR3 has 15 residues. The V gene lost 1 base and the J gene lost 4 bases, with 14 bases spanning the gap. Germline CDR1 SGHAT, CDR2 FQDESV (reference sequence). The CDR3 nucleotides are TGTGCCAGCAGCTTAGGTCTAGTTGGACTTTACGAGCAGTACTTC. This sequence encodes CASSLGLVGLYEQYF.

The rearrangement joins TRBV6-2 or TRBV6-3 to TRBJ1-2; D uncertain. CDR1 MNHEY and CDR2 SVGEGT come from the germline V gene. Trimming cost V 2 bases and J 8 bases, with 15 bases left between them. This CDR3 spans 14 amino acids. The chain's CDR3 is CASSYEGTLGGYTF. CDR3 nucleotides: TGTGCCAGCAGTTACGAAGGCACCCTCGGGGGCTACACCTTC.

J is TRBJ2-7 and V is TRBV18; 9 bases are a match to TRBD1. Germline loops: CDR1 KGHSH, CDR2 LQKENI. The CDR3 is made up of 13 amino acids. V dropped 4 bases and J dropped 3; count of bases not matched to a gene: 1. The CDR3 protein is CASSRDRDYEQYF. CDR3 nucleotide sequence: TGTGCCAGCTCACGGGACAGGGACTACGAGCAGTACTTC.

The chain employs TRBV2 and TRBJ1-2; 10 nucleotides align to TRBD1. Germline CDR1 is SNHLY and CDR2 is FYNNEI. V lost 11 bases, J lost 13 bases, and 19 bases stayed unmatched. This CDR3 comprises 14 residues. The CDR3 spells CAPGAGQGRDRCTF. The DNA of the CDR3 is TGTGCCCCCGGGGCGGGACAGGGGCGGGATAGGTGCACCTTC.

The chain combines TRBV2 with TRBJ2-5, with 7 bases that match TRBD1. Germline values: CDR1 SNHLY, CDR2 FYNNEI. The CDR3 is made up of 15 amino acids. With V trimmed by 7 bases and J by 4 bases, 12 bases remained unmatched. Here the CDR3 reads CASNRQGGRGETQYF. For the CDR3, the DNA is TGTGCCAGCAATAGACAGGGTGGGCGTGGAGAGACCCAGTACTTC.